The 17 T cell receptor beta chains given below trace back to one sample, sequenced in a study of T cell changes during pregnancy in multiple sclerosis. The protocol was immunoSEQ multiplex PCR, while the TCRdb copy is restricted to in-frame clones and leaves out a portion. Among around 19,000 clones listed, 80% to 90% were seen once. Sequences were derived from CD8+ T cells from peripheral blood mononuclear cells, sampled in the third trimester of pregnancy. These receptor sequences come from a female donor in good health, enrolled as a control in a pregnancy study.

V usage is TRBV7-6 and J usage is TRBJ2-7; 7 bases map to TRBD1. V lost 5 bases to trimming and J lost 3 bases; unmatched junction nucleotides: 10. Germline V gene lookup returns CDR1 SGHVS and CDR2 FNYEAQ. The CDR3 is 15 residues long. The CDR3: CASSRQGEQVYEQYF. The CDR3, as DNA: TGTGCCAGCAGCAGACAGGGCGAGCAGGTCTACGAGCAGTACTTC.

V gene TRBV27 combines with J gene TRBJ1-5, with a weak D call TRBD1 (5 bases). Germline loops: CDR1 MNHEY, CDR2 SMNVEV (reference sequence). The CDR3 is made up of 17 amino acids. Trimming removed 2 bases at V and 0 bases at J, with 14 bases between. CDR3 DNA sequence: TGTGCCAGCAGTTTAAGGGGAGGGTCCAATAGCAATCAGCCCCAGCATTTT. Its translation: CASSLRGGSNSNQPQHF.

This chain uses TRBV6-4 with TRBJ2-3; TRBD2 aligns across 8 bases. This CDR3 spans 14 amino acids. Germline trimming cut 6 bases from V and 1 base from J; bases unmatched to any gene: 3. Germline V gene sequence: CDR1 MRHNA, CDR2 SNTAGT. The CDR3 DNA sequence: TGTGCCAGCAGCATTAGCGGGGGCACAGATACGCAGTATTTT. Encoded protein: CASSISGGTDTQYF.

The chain joins TRBV7-9 to TRBJ2-7; TRBD2 might be the D (6 bases). V was pared by 4 bases and J by 6 bases, with 7 bases between. Germline lookup yields CDR1 SEHNR and CDR2 FQNEAQ (reference sequence). The CDR3 extends over 11 amino acids. CDR3 DNA sequence: TGTGCCAGCAGCTCCGGGGGCGAGCAGTACTTC. Encoded protein: CASSSGGEQYF.

The rearrangement uses TRBV21-1 and TRBJ1-1; the D call of TRBD1 is as the table states it, not checked on the DNA. TRBV21-1 is assigned pseudogene status. The CDR3 contains 12 residues. The CDR3 DNA follows: TGTGCCAGCAGCAAATTGCCCAGAAGAGCTTTCTTT. It yields the protein CASSKLPRRAFF.

The V and J genes are TRBV7-9 and TRBJ2-7; 9 positions agree with TRBD1. The CDR3 covers 14 residues. CDR1 and CDR2 from the germline V gene are SEHNR and FQNEAQ (reference sequence). V trimming: 6 bases; J trimming: 2 bases; junction bases outside the gene matches: 5. CDR3 sequence (DNA): TGTGCCAGCAGGGAGGGGACAGGGACCTACGAGCAGTACTTC. Translation: CASREGTGTYEQYF.

The chain links TRBV28 to TRBJ2-7, with TRBD1 matching 9 bases. CDR1 is MDHEN, CDR2 SYDVKM, per germline. The CDR3 loop spans 14 amino acids. V dropped 5 bases and J dropped 5; count of bases not matched to a gene: 7. The CDR3 region has the DNA TGTGCCAGCAGTCTGACAGGGGGGGGAGACGAGCAGTACTTC. This codes for CASSLTGGGDEQYF.

This clone was seen just once. V gene TRBV4-3 combines with J gene TRBJ2-2, with 11 bases that match TRBD2. The CDR3 is 16 residues long. CDR1 LGHNA and CDR2 YSLEER come from the germline V gene. Unmatched junction bases numbered 4, after V lost 3 bases and J lost 4 bases. DNA for the CDR3: TGCGCCAGCAGCCAGGCGGGACTAGCGGTCACCGGGGAGCTGTTTTTT. This encodes CASSQAGLAVTGELFF.

The chain uses TRBV27 and TRBJ1-5; 10 bases fit TRBD1. The CDR3 is 14 amino acids. V was clipped by 8 bases and J by 6 bases; unmatched bases: 7. Germline CDR1 reads MNHEY; CDR2 reads SMNVEV (reference sequence). For the CDR3, the DNA is TGTGCCAGCCGGGACAGGGGATTATTTCAGCCCCAGCATTTT. Its protein is CASRDRGLFQPQHF.

This clone was detected once. Mismatch with germline at one junction end may stem from a read error. The CDR3: CASTQGPGLGTGELFF. In nucleotides, the CDR3 is TGCGCCAGCACCCAAGGACCAGGGTTGGGCACCGGGGAGCTGTTTTTT. V and J are TRBV4-3 and TRBJ2-2; maybe TRBD1 (5 bases). Germline lookup yields CDR1 LGHNA and CDR2 YSLEER. CDR3 length: 16 amino acids.

The V and J genes are TRBV7-9 and TRBJ2-7; 10 nucleotides match TRBD2. Germline CDR1 and CDR2: SEHNR and FQNEAQ (reference sequence). The CDR3 loop spans 16 amino acids. Trimming took 4 bases from V and 3 from J; bases not matched to a gene: 9. The CDR3, as DNA: TGTGCCAGCAGCTCCCGACTAGCGGGTTCTATCTACGAGCAGTACTTC. Protein product: CASSSRLAGSIYEQYF. The whole variable domain, filled in from reference TRBV7-9 and TRBJ2-7, reads DTGVSQNPRHKITKRGQNVTFRCDPISEHNRLYWYRQTLGQGPEFLTYFQNEAQLEKSRLLSDRFSAERPKGSFSTLEIQRTEQGDSAMYLCASSSRLAGSIYEQYFGPGTRLTVT.

The chain has TRBV28 and TRBJ2-5, with a weak D call TRBD2 (6 bases). The CDR3 contains 14 residues. The V gene lost 1 base and the J gene lost 5 bases, with 11 bases spanning the gap. The germline gives CDR1 MDHEN, CDR2 SYDVKM. The CDR3 reads CASSLLAGGETQYF. In DNA form, the CDR3 reads TGTGCCAGCAGTTTATTAGCTGGGGGGGAGACCCAGTACTTC.

The genes are TRBV6-4 and TRBJ2-6; D is undetermined. Germline loops: CDR1 MRHNA, CDR2 SNTAGT. V was clipped by 0 bases and J by 0 bases, with 6 bases between them. CDR3 length: 16 residues. The CDR3 nucleotides are TGTGCCAGCAGTGACTCGACGGGCTCTGGGGCCAACGTCCTGACTTTC. Its translation: CASSDSTGSGANVLTF.

This chain links TRBV28 with TRBJ2-1, with 12 nucleotides matching TRBD2. V lost 8 bases to trimming and J lost 4 bases; unmatched junction nucleotides: 15. There are 18 residues in the CDR3. In germline, CDR1 is MDHEN, CDR2 SYDVKM. The CDR3 reads CASRLGASGGVKYNEQFF. CDR3 in DNA: TGTGCCAGCCGCTTAGGAGCTAGCGGGGGGGTAAAGTACAATGAGCAGTTCTTC.

Notes on this clone: The same CDR3 is also encoded by other DNA sequences in this sample. The rearrangement uses TRBV5-1 and TRBJ2-7, with TRBD2 matching 10 bases. Germline V lookup: CDR1 SGHRS, CDR2 YFSETQ. V was clipped by 4 bases and J by 0 bases; unmatched bases: 4. The CDR3 spans 15 residues. In DNA, the CDR3 is TGCGCCAGCAGCCTTACTAGCGGGGCCTCCTACGAGCAGTACTTC. This gives the protein CASSLTSGASYEQYF.

This clone was seen only a few times. This rearrangement joins TRBV4-3 to TRBJ2-1; a weak D match, TRBD1 (7 bases). CDR1 is LGHNA and CDR2 is YSLEER in the germline V gene. The CDR3 runs to 17 residues. Trimming removed 0 bases from V and 0 bases from J, with 12 bases in between. The CDR3: CASSQDLEGASYNEQFF. DNA for the CDR3: TGCGCCAGCAGCCAAGACCTGGAGGGGGCCTCCTACAATGAGCAGTTCTTC.

This sequence joins TRBV11-3 and TRBJ2-1; TRBD2 matches 7 bases. The CDR3 totals 12 residues. CDR1 is SGHNT, CDR2 YENEEA, per germline. V was clipped by 5 bases and J by 8 bases; unmatched bases: 3. CDR3 sequence: CASSQTSHEQFF. CDR3 DNA sequence: TGTGCCAGCAGCCAGACTAGCCATGAGCAGTTCTTC.